The entry that follows covers one T cell receptor (beta chain) sequence. This specimen belongs to a study of cytomegalovirus exposure and HLA in healthy donors. The primer mix had 60 Vbeta and 13 Jbeta primers. Sequencing was performed with immunoSEQ multiplex PCR; in TCRdb, only in-frame clones are kept and a portion is missing. Of under 200,000 clones in the sample, roughly 80% are singletons; the top ten hold roughly 3.5%. V lost 3 bases and J lost 10, with 10 bases in between. Germline CDR1 is SGHAT and CDR2 is FQDESV (reference sequence). The CDR3 totals 13 residues. The specimen was PBMCs. The origin of this receptor is a man younger than 40 in good health and CMV-seropositive. The chain uses TRBV11-1 and TRBJ1-6; D gene unclear. The CDR3 bases are TGTGCCAGCAGCTTGGCGGATCGGTCACCCCTCCACTTT. This translates into CASSLADRSPLHF.